The entry below describes one TCR beta chain. The antigen remains undetermined. The CDR3 extends over 14 amino acids. From germline, CDR1 is MNHEY and CDR2 SVGEGT. The trim removed 2 bases at V and 5 bases at J, leaving 4 bases unmatched. Amplification of TCR beta CDR3 regions was performed using RNA transcripts as template. The TCR CDR3 first-round RT-PCR relied on the HTBI primer set. TCRdb independently ran MiXCR on the multiplex PCR reads; one entry per CDR3 protein. The table shows hundreds of thousands of distinct CDR3 sequences, with 15% to 18% occurring only once. The record originates from a study of T cells in Graves' hyperthyroidism and ophthalmopathy. As for the study in general: Peripheral blood was acquired at first diagnosis, ahead of any therapy whatsoever.

Those with hyperthyroidism were 18 to 65 years old, newly diagnosed, and ill for under 2 months. Exclusions: uncontrolled infection, other autoimmune disease, pregnancy, lactation. The study's findings and limits: Ophthalmopathy could be told apart from stable hyperthyroidism with a 13 V-J model.

The specimen was blood. This clonotype was sampled from a woman aged 18-29 years with Graves' hyperthyroidism. J is TRBJ2-7 and V is TRBV6-2 or TRBV6-3, with TRBD1 matching 9 bases. The DNA for the CDR3 is TGTGCCAGCAGTTACGAACAGGGGGCCCACGAGCAGTACTTC. Protein: CASSYEQGAHEQYF.